This TCR beta chain was recovered during a study of shared clonotypes between healthy human individuals. General study findings and limits: Larger richness was generally estimated for naive than memory subsets. Having only a few donors restricted how much genetic and exposure-history diversity was captured.

Notes on this clone: The antigen remains unidentified.

Per the germline V gene, CDR1 is LGHNA and CDR2 is YNFKEQ. The CDR3 runs to 14 residues. Between the trimmed V and J ends, which lost 0 bases and 7 bases, there was a span of 10 bases. Only in-frame clones appear in the TCRdb table, and some are missing; sequencing was by immunoSEQ multiplex PCR. The sample has 2.3 million or so clones, more than 85% seen once. Material: naive CD4+ T cells from PBMCs. As to subset: CD45RA+ positively selected. This receptor was identified in a man between 18 and 35 years old in good health. Some clones in this sample may be carry-over from other donors' samples. The gene calls are TRBV4-2 and TRBJ2-1; D gene unclear. Written as DNA, the CDR3 is TGTGCCAGCAGCCAAGATTCGGTGCGGAATGAGCAGTTCTTC. Protein product: CASSQDSVRNEQFF.